This is a list of T cell receptor beta chains from one sample in a study of T cell repertoires in cytomegalovirus infection. One entry per CDR3 protein results from TCRdb running MiXCR on the reads. This table holds fewer than 700,000 distinct CDR3 sequences, 20% to 30% found once. The sample taken for sequencing was CD8+ T cells from PBMCs. These receptors all come from a human donor in good health (CMV status not recorded). Some clones in this sample may be carry-over from other donors' samples. Each CDR3 is given without its conserved first and last residue.

J | V | CDR3
TRBJ1-3 | TRBV28 | ASSLLFSGNTIY
TRBJ1-1 | TRBV7-9 | ASSPGGDTEAF
TRBJ2-4 | TRBV20-1 | SALAVGIQY
TRBJ2-5 | TRBV7-6 | ASSLGGWTVRQETQY
TRBJ2-1 | TRBV4-3 | ASSQPGTGPDNEQF
TRBJ1-2 | TRBV2 | ASMTGGVPGYT
TRBJ1-1 | TRBV4-2 | ASSQDPEGRNTEAF
TRBJ2-5 | TRBV29-1 | SVGGAGGSRETQY
TRBJ2-3 | TRBV3-1 | ASSQTLGGADTQY
TRBJ2-1 | TRBV14 | ASSPGRGPRSSYNEQF
TRBJ2-1 | TRBV20-1 | SARGPGSYNEQF
TRBJ2-7 | TRBV5-1 | ASSVSGTGGSEQY
TRBJ1-2 | TRBV7-2 | ASSFGTGGLSGYT
TRBJ2-1 | TRBV19 | ASRPSGGSYNEQF
TRBJ1-1 | TRBV7-8 | ASSPRAGLDTEAF
TRBJ1-1 | TRBV7-2 | ASSSYPRTAMNTEAF
TRBJ2-1 | TRBV20-1 | SARDPQGWRAYEQF
TRBJ2-3 | TRBV6-2/TRBV6-3 | ASRDGLTPLDTQY
TRBJ2-4 | TRBV28 | ASSPQWLRNIQY
TRBJ1-1 | TRBV7-8 | ASSLADRVSTEAF
TRBJ2-5 | TRBV28 | ASSFGVAREVPGQETQY
TRBJ1-2 | TRBV4-1 | ASSQVAGAARGYT
TRBJ1-5 | TRBV7-2 | ASSLAPPGSPFLVH
TRBJ2-5 | TRBV7-2 | ASSLVPGWETQY
TRBJ1-2 | TRBV6-6 | ASSETANYGYT
TRBJ2-1 | TRBV6-2/TRBV6-3 | ASSYGFRRLAAYNEQF
TRBJ2-1 | TRBV7-6 | ASSYAGPRNEQF
TRBJ1-4 | TRBV7-9 | ASSSKARGSNEKLF
TRBJ2-1 | TRBV28 | ASNYVGLRTSGPSYNEQF
TRBJ2-2 | TRBV7-6 | ASSSYRSGLSGELF
TRBJ2-7 | TRBV7-9 | ASSSTGLAGGTLYEQY
TRBJ2-3 | TRBV6-2/TRBV6-3 | ASSYLTGGKDTQY
TRBJ2-1 | TRBV2 | ASSATDPYNEQF
TRBJ2-1 | TRBV7-9 | ASSLAGVRDNEQF
TRBJ1-5 | TRBV7-3 | ASSETGFNQPQH
TRBJ2-2 | TRBV29-1 | SLDVGTGELF
TRBJ1-5 | TRBV7-6 | ASSSRTGRDQPQH
TRBJ2-7 | TRBV20-1 | SARDEGTNTYEQY
TRBJ2-7 | TRBV7-9 | ASSLEEQTYEQY
TRBJ1-1 | TRBV14 | ASSPRQGLMNTEAF
TRBJ1-1 | TRBV29-1 | SVTGITEAF
TRBJ2-3 | TRBV2 | ASSEWARTDTQY
TRBJ2-1 | TRBV19 | ASSIQGNNEQF
TRBJ1-1 | TRBV4-3 | ASSLSGDENAEAF
TRBJ2-5 | TRBV20-1 | SAIEPLAGEGWETQY
TRBJ2-1 | TRBV7-9 | ASSLSGSNEQF
TRBJ2-1 | TRBV20-1 | SARDAGLAGFYGEQF
TRBJ1-1 | TRBV18 | ASSQAPDSLNTEAF
TRBJ1-2 | TRBV29-1 | SVGEGEEEGYT
TRBJ2-3 | TRBV2 | ATILSGDGGDTQY
TRBJ2-3 | TRBV5-6 | ASRGPDDPDTQY
TRBJ1-5 | TRBV27 | ASSLSQINQPQH
TRBJ2-2 | TRBV14 | ASSQGVAGGLTGELF
TRBJ2-1 | TRBV29-1 | SVKGLAGGRYNEQF
TRBJ2-1 | TRBV27 | ASLSGARGLNEQF
TRBJ1-2 | TRBV7-4 | ASSFTGATNYGYT